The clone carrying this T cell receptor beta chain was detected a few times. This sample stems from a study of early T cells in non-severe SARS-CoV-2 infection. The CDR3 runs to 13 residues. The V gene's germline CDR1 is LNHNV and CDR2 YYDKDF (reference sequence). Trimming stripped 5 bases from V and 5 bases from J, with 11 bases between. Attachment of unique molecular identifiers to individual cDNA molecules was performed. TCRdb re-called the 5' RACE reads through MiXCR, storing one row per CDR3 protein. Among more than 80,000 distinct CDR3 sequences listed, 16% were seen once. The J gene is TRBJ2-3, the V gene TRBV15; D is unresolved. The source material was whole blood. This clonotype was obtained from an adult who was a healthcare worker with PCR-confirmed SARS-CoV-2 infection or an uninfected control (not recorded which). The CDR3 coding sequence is TGTGCCACCAGCGATAGGGTGATAGATACGCAGTATTTT. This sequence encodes CATSDRVIDTQYF.